This T cell receptor (beta chain) was recorded in a study of blood T cell repertoires in COVID-19 (dated by TCRdb to 2018 to 2020). In terms of the full investigation: Collaborator samples came from the United States, Italy and Spain and covered acute and convalescent phases of COVID-19. Deeply sampled blood TCRbeta repertoires from subjects exposed to, actively infected with, or recovered from COVID-19 were included in the dataset. Samples were obtained from the ongoing ImmuneRACE study (first 160 participants) and from 1,254 subjects provided by 6 global collaborators. HLA class I and class II types, where available, came from metadata supplied by the sample provider rather than from assay-based typing. The repertoires were released in a freely available public database intended as a resource for research on the immune response to SARS-CoV-2. The material from the prospective study consisted of cDNA or gDNA derived from T cells, B-cell-depleted T cells, or PBMCs. Sample metadata almost always included a de-identified subject ID, COVID-19 status, age in years and sex.

The investigation overall reported the following: How much clinical and demographic metadata was included differed by source and by participant, and the metadata was provided uncurated.

Ends trimmed: V by 3 bases, J by 3 bases; bases unmatched to a gene: 7. Including cysteine and phenylalanine, the CDR3 has 16 amino acids. Only CDR3 DNA remains: 48 bases, in frame from the first base. Per the germline V gene (reference sequence), SGHNT is the CDR1 and YYREEE is the CDR2. Collaborating institutions collected whole blood in K2EDTA tubes following their own protocols. Collaborator samples were shipped for TCRbeta analysis as frozen whole blood, isolated PBMCs, or DNA extracted from either sample type. For this clone: The clone's antigen remains unknown. Per-base qualities were not stored, and no clone one base away is much larger.

The immunoSEQ Assay, a bias-controlled multiplex PCR, was used to amplify TCRbeta CDR3 regions from genomic DNA. As for how the authors treated the data: The number of nucleated cells in each sample was estimated from the amplification of reference gene primers within the assay. Sequence reads were collapsed and filtered to measure the absolute abundance of every unique TCRbeta CDR3 rearrangement. Productive Simpson clonality was computed per sample as the square root of Simpson's diversity index over productive rearrangements. The clones in this table, taken by TCRdb from immuneACCESS, are in-frame only. Not every clone is retained; where verified, under half of the shortfall comes from an unresolved V gene, and the cause of the rest is unknown. V and J calls and clone size are given by that table; D and trimming were obtained from the DNA. The sample records fewer than 120,000 clones, 70% to 90% of which are singletons. Of the sample, more than 4% falls within the top ten clones.

The chain is encoded by TRBV5-4 joined to TRBJ1-3; 9 junctional bases match TRBD1. The source of this sequence is a human donor in a cohort sampled during active COVID-19. Sample: peripheral blood. CDR3 protein: CASSSPGTGFGNTIYF. The DNA is as follows: TGTGCCAGCAGCTCACCCGGGACAGGGTTTGGAAACACCATATATTTT.